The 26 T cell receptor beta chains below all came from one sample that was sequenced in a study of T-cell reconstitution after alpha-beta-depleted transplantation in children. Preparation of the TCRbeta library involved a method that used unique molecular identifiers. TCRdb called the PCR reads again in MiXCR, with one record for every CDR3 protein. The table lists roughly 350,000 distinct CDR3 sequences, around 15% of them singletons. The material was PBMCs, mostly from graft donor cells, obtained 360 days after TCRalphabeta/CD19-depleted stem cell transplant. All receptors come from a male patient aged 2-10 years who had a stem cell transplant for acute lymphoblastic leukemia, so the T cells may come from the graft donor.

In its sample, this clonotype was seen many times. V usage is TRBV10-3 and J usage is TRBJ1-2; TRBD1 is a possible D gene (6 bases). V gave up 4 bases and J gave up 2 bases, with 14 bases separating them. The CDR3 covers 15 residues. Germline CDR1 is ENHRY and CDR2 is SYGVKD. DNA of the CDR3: TGTGCCATCAGTGCGTTCGGGGGCTCCAACTATGGCTACACCTTC. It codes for CAISAFGGSNYGYTF.

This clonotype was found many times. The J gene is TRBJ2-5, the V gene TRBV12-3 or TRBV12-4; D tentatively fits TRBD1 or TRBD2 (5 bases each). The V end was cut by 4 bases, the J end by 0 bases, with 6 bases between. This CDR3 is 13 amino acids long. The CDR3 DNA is TGTGCCAGCAGTTGGGGGTACCAAGAGACCCAGTACTTC. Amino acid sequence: CASSWGYQETQYF.

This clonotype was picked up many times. CDR3 sequence (DNA): TGTGCCAGCAGTTTGACCGGGAAAGCATACGAGCAGTACTTC. Translating gives CASSLTGKAYEQYF. This chain joins TRBV28 and TRBJ2-7; TRBD2 is a possible D gene (5 bases). The length of the CDR3 is 14 residues. In germline, CDR1 is MDHEN, CDR2 SYDVKM. V gave up 3 bases and J gave up 4 bases, with 13 bases separating them.

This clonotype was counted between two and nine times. The CDR3: CASSNDRAAYSNQPQHF. The CDR3 nucleotides are TGTGCCAGCAGCAACGACAGGGCCGCCTATAGCAATCAGCCCCAGCATTTT. The V call is TRBV6-2 or TRBV6-3, the J call TRBJ1-5, with 7 bases lining up with TRBD1. The germline V gene encodes CDR1 MNHEY and CDR2 SVGEGT. The CDR3 loop spans 17 amino acids. V shed 6 bases and J 0 bases; nucleotides not matched to a gene: 11.

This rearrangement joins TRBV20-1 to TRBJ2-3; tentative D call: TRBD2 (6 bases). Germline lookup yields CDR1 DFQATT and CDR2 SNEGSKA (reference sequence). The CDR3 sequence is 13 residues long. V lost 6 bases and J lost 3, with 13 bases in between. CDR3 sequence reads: CSATGVGTDTQYF. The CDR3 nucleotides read TGCAGTGCCACGGGAGTTGGGACAGATACGCAGTATTTT.

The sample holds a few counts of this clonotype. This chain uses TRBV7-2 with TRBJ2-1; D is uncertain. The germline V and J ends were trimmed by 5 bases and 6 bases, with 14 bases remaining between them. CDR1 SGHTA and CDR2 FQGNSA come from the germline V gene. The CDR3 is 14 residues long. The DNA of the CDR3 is TGTGCCAGCAGCCCCCAGGCAGGAGTCAATGAGCAGTTCTTC. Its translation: CASSPQAGVNEQFF. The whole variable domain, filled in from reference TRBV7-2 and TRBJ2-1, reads GAGVSQSPSNKVTEKGKDVELRCDPISGHTALYWYRQSLGQGLEFLIYFQGNSAPDKSGLPSDRFSAERTGGSVSTLTIQRTQQEDSAVYLCASSPQAGVNEQFFGPGTRLTVL.

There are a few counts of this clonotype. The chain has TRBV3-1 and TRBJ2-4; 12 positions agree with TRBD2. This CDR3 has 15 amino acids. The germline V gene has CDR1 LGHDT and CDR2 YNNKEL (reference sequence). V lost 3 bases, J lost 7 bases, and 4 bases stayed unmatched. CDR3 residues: CASSHRLAGANIQYF. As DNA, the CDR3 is TGTGCCAGCAGCCACCGACTAGCGGGAGCCAACATTCAGTACTTC.

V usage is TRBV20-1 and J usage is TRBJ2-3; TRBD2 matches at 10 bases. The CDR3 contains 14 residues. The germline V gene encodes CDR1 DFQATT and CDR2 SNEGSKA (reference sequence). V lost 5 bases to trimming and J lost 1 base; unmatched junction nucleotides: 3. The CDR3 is CSAGSGRGTDTQYF. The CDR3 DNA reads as TGCAGTGCTGGAAGCGGGAGGGGCACAGATACGCAGTATTTT.

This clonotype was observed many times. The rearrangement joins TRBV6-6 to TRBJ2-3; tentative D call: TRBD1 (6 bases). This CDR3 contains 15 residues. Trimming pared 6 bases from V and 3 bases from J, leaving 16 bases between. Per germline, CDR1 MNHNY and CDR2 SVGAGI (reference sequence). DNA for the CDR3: TGTGCCAGCAGGTCCAGGGGCCGGCAGACAGATACGCAGTATTTT. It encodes CASRSRGRQTDTQYF.

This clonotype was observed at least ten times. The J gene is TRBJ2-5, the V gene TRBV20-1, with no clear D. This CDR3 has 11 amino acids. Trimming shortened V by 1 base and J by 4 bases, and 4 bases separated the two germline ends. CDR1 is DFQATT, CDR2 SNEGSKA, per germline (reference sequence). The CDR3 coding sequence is TGCAGTGCTAGAGGGCCAGAGACCCAGTACTTC. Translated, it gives CSARGPETQYF.

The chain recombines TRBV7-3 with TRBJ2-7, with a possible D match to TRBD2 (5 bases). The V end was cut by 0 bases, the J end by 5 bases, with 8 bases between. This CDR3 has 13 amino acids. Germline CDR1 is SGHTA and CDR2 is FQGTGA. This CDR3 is CASSLTSGDEQYF. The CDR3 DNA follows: TGTGCCAGCAGCTTAACCTCCGGGGACGAGCAGTACTTC.

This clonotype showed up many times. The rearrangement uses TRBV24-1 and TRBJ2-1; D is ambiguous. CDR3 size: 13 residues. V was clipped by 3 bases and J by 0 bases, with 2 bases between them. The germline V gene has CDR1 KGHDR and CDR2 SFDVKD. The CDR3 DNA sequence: TGTGCCACCAGTGATGGCTCCTACAATGAGCAGTTCTTC. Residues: CATSDGSYNEQFF.

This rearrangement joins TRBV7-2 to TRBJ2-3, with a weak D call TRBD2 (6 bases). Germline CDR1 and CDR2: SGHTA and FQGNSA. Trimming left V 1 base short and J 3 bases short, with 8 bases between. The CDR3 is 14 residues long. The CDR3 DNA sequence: TGTGCCAGCAGCTTAGAACTAGCTACAGATACGCAGTATTTT. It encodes CASSLELATDTQYF.

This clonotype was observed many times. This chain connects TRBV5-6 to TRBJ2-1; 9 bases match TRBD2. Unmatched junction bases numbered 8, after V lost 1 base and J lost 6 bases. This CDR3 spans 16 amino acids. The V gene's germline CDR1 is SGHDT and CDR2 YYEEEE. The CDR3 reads CASSLIPSGMVNEQFF. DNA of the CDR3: TGTGCCAGCAGCTTGATCCCTAGCGGGATGGTCAATGAGCAGTTCTTC.

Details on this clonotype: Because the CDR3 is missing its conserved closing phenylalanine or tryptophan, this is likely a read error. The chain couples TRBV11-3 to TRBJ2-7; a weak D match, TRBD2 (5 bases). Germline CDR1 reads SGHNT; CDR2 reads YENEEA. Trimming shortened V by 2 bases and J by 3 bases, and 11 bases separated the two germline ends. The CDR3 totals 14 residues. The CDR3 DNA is TGTGCCAGCAGCTTACGGAGCGACTACTACGAGCAGTACCCA. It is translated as CASSLRSDYYEQYP.

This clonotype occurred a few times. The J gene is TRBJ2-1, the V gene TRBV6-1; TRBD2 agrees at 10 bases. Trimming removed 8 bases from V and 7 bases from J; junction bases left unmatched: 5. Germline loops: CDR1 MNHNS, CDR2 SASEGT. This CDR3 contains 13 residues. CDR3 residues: CASGTSVINEQFF. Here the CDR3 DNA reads TGTGCCAGCGGGACTAGCGTTATAAATGAGCAGTTCTTC.

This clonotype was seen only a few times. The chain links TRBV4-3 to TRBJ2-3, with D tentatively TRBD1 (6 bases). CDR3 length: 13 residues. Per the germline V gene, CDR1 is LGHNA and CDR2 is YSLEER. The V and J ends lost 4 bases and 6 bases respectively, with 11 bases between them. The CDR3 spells CASSRSGQDTQYF. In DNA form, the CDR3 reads TGCGCCAGCAGCCGCAGCGGACAGGATACGCAGTATTTT.

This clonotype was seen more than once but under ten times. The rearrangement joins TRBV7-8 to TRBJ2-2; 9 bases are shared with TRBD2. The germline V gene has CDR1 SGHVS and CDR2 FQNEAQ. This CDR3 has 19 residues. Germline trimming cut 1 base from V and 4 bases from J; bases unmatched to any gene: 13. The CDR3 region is CASSLVFPRLAVTTGELFF. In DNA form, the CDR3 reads TGTGCCAGCAGCTTAGTGTTTCCCCGACTAGCGGTAACCACCGGGGAGCTGTTTTTT.

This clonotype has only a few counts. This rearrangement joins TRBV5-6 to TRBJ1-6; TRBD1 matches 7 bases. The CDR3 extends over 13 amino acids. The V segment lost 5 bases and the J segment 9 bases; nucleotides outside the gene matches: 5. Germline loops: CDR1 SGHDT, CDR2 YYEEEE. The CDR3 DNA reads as TGTGCCAGCAGATATGACAGGGCTTCACCCCTCCACTTT. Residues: CASRYDRASPLHF.

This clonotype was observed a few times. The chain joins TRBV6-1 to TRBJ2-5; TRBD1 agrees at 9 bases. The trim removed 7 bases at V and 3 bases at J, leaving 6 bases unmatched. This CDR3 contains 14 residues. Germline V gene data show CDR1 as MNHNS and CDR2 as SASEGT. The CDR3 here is CASKNWDREETQYF. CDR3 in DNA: TGTGCCAGCAAGAATTGGGACAGGGAAGAGACCCAGTACTTC.

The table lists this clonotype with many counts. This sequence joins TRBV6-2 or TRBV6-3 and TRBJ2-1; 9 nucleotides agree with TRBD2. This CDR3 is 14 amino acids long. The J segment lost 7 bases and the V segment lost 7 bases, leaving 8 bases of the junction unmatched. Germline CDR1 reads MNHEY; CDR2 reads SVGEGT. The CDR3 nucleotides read TGTGCCAGCACCTCTAGCGGGGCAAGGAATGAGCAGTTCTTC. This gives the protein CASTSSGARNEQFF.

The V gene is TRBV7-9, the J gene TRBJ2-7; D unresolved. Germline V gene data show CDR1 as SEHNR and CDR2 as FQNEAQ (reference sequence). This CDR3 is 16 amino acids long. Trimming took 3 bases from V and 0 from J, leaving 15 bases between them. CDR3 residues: CASSFPPHDSSYEQYF. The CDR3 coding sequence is TGTGCCAGCAGCTTCCCTCCCCATGATAGCTCCTACGAGCAGTACTTC.

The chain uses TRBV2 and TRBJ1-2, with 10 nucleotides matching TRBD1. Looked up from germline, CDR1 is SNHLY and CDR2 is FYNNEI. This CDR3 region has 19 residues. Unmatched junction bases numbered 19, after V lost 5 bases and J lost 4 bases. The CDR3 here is CASSLAPGQGIGARYGYTF. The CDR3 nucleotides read TGTGCCAGCAGTTTAGCACCGGGACAGGGGATTGGAGCTCGCTATGGCTACACCTTC.

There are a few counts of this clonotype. DNA of the CDR3: TGTGCCAGCAGTTCAAGGATCGGACAGGACCACTCCTACGAGCAGTACTTC. Its translation: CASSSRIGQDHSYEQYF. This chain uses TRBV28 with TRBJ2-7; 7 bases match TRBD1. The germline V gene has CDR1 MDHEN and CDR2 SYDVKM. The CDR3 is made up of 17 amino acids. V lost 4 bases to trimming and J lost 0 bases; unmatched junction nucleotides: 12.

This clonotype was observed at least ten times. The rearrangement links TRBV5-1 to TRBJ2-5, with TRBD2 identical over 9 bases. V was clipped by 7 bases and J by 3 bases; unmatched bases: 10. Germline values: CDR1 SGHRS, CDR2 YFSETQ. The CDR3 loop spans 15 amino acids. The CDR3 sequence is CASRLSGRREETQYF. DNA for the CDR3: TGCGCCAGCCGACTCAGCGGGAGGAGGGAAGAGACCCAGTACTTC.

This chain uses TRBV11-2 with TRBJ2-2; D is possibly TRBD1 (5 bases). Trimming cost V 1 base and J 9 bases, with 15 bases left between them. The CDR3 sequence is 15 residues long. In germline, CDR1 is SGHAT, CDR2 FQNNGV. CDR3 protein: CASSLAPGYSRELFF. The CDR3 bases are TGTGCCAGCAGCTTAGCCCCAGGGTACTCTAGGGAGCTGTTTTTT.